The clone carrying this T cell receptor beta chain was seen a handful of times. Its matching antigen is unknown. The data were obtained in a study of response to subunit inactivated influenza vaccine. General observations from the study: The authors suggested that every seasonal influenza vaccination recruits few new T cells.

A single record per CDR3 protein comes from TCRdb applying MiXCR to the RT-PCR reads. In the table there are more than 600,000 distinct CDR3 sequences, approximately 17% of which are singletons. Per the germline V gene, CDR1 is MNHEY and CDR2 is SVGEGT. The CDR3 covers 15 residues. Trimming removed 5 bases at V and 5 bases at J, with 18 bases between. The chain combines TRBV6-2 or TRBV6-3 with TRBJ1-1; the D gene is possibly TRBD1 (5 bases). Sequencing used PBMCs from blood, obtained approximately 5 days after vaccination. The sequence was collected from a man aged 50 to 59 who received an inactivated influenza vaccine. CDR3 sequence (DNA): TGTGCCAGCAGTAGGATCAGGGCCCTGGGGACTGAAGCTTTCTTT. Protein sequence: CASSRIRALGTEAFF.